This T cell receptor (beta chain) was captured by sequencing in a study of blood T cells in healthy people across ages. Germline values: CDR1 SQVTM, CDR2 ANQGSEA. CDR3 size: 11 residues. V lost 8 bases and J lost 5, with 11 bases in between. PCR was performed a second time for about 7 to 12 cycles using a sample-barcoded 5' primer and a J-beta primer mix. TCRdb re-derived calls from the 5' RACE reads in MiXCR, one entry per CDR3 protein. The table shows around 1,100,000 distinct CDR3 sequences, with roughly two fifths occurring only once. Study-level points and caveats: More naive CD4+ cells and higher diversity marked long-lived donors relative to aged donors.

This clonotype was seen more than once but under ten times. Its target is unknown. The sequenced material came from blood. The clonotype was recovered from a man between 18 and 29 years old in good health. The chain joins TRBV29-1 to TRBJ2-3; D perhaps matches TRBD2 (5 bases). The CDR3 DNA sequence: TGCAGCATCCTCCGGGGAGATACGCAGTATTTT. Translation: CSILRGDTQYF.